Presented here are 11 T cell receptor beta chains from one specimen sequenced in a study of T cells in Graves' hyperthyroidism and ophthalmopathy. Amplification of TCR beta CDR3 regions was performed using RNA transcripts as template. An initial round of RT-PCR targeting the TCR CDR3 relied on the HTBI primer set. A single record per CDR3 protein comes from TCRdb applying MiXCR to the multiplex PCR reads. The sample lists about half a million distinct CDR3 sequences, around a fifth occurring once. Material: blood. These receptor sequences come from a woman between 65 and 79 years old with Graves' ophthalmopathy.

This clonotype was picked up a small number of times. The chain carries TRBV9 and TRBJ1-2; D call uncertain. Deletions cut 3 bases from V and 8 bases from J, with 17 bases between. This CDR3 region has 14 residues. Germline V gives CDR1 SGDLS, CDR2 YYNGEE. DNA for the CDR3: TGTGCCAGCAGCGCATTCAGCTTTGGGAGCGGCTACACCTTC. It specifies CASSAFSFGSGYTF.

This clonotype was counted at least ten times. The chain uses TRBV6-1 and TRBJ2-3; perhaps TRBD1 as D (7 bases). The CDR3 length is 20 residues. V lost 2 bases and J 2 bases, leaving 26 bases between the germline ends. CDR1 is MNHNS, CDR2 SASEGT, per germline. The CDR3 DNA sequence: TGTGCCAGCAGTGAATCCTCAGGGGGGTCGCCGCGCGGGTACACAGATACGCAGTATTTT. Encoded protein: CASSESSGGSPRGYTDTQYF.

This clonotype was observed many times. The rearrangement links TRBV27 to TRBJ2-5, with TRBD2 matching over 7 bases. CDR3 length equals 16 residues. Germline V CDR1 and CDR2: MNHEY, SMNVEV (reference sequence). V gave up 1 base and J gave up 1 base; unmatched junction bases: 6. CDR3 in amino acids: CASSLFAGAPQETQYF. CDR3 DNA sequence: TGTGCCAGCAGTTTATTCGCGGGAGCCCCCCAAGAGACCCAGTACTTC.

In its sample, this clonotype was seen many times. The chain recombines TRBV2 with TRBJ1-5; TRBD1 aligns across 8 bases. The CDR3 is 13 residues long. Germline CDR1 is SNHLY and CDR2 is FYNNEI. With 8 bases clipped from V and 3 bases from J, the junction kept 3 bases outside the gene matches. The CDR3 protein is CASAGGYNQPQHF. The DNA of the CDR3 is TGTGCCAGCGCAGGGGGCTACAATCAGCCCCAGCATTTT.

The chain links TRBV9 to TRBJ2-3; 8 bases match TRBD2. V lost 3 bases to trimming and J lost 3 bases; unmatched junction nucleotides: 9. The CDR3 has 16 amino acids. In germline, CDR1 is SGDLS, CDR2 YYNGEE. CDR3 coding DNA: TGTGCCAGCAGCGCTCCCGGGGCTAGCGGGACAGATACGCAGTATTTT. This sequence encodes CASSAPGASGTDTQYF. Full variable domain (missing parts from reference TRBV9 and TRBJ2-3): DSGVTQTPKHLITATGQRVTLRCSPRSGDLSVYWYQQSLDQGLQFLIQYYNGEERAKGNILERFSAQQFPDLHSELNLSSLELGDSALYFCASSAPGASGTDTQYFGPGTRLTVL.

This clonotype was observed at least ten times. This chain's CDR3 is CASTREGGVITDTQYF. DNA for the CDR3: TGTGCCAGCACCAGAGAAGGGGGCGTAATCACAGATACGCAGTATTTT. The chain carries TRBV2 and TRBJ2-3, with TRBD1 matching 7 bases. Unmatched junction bases numbered 12, after V lost 7 bases and J lost 2 bases. The CDR3 sequence is 16 residues long. Germline lookup yields CDR1 SNHLY and CDR2 FYNNEI.

This clonotype turned up a few times. This rearrangement joins TRBV11-3 to TRBJ2-3, with unresolved D. CDR1 SGHNT and CDR2 YENEEA come from the germline V gene. Trimming took 0 bases from V and 3 from J, leaving 4 bases between them. This CDR3 contains 13 residues. CDR3 loop: CASSLEETDTQYF. As DNA, the CDR3 is TGTGCCAGCAGCTTAGAGGAGACAGATACGCAGTATTTT.

This clonotype turned up a few times. The chain employs TRBV30 and TRBJ1-1, with D maybe TRBD1 (5 bases). This CDR3 region has 13 residues. Looked up from germline, CDR1 is GTSNPN and CDR2 is SVGIG (reference sequence). The ends were cut back, 0 bases at V and 0 bases at J, with 5 bases in the middle. CDR3 in amino acids: CAWSVGVNTEAFF. The CDR3 nucleotides are TGTGCCTGGAGTGTGGGGGTGAACACTGAAGCTTTCTTT.

The table lists this clonotype with a few counts. This chain uses TRBV9 with TRBJ2-7, with TRBD2 matching over 7 bases. Germline V gene sequence: CDR1 SGDLS, CDR2 YYNGEE. The CDR3 contains 16 residues. V lost 5 bases, J lost 2 bases, and 13 bases stayed unmatched. CDR3 coding DNA: TGTGCCAGCAGTCCGCAAGCGGGACTCGGTACCTACGAGCAGTACTTC. Translating it yields CASSPQAGLGTYEQYF.

This chain connects TRBV6-2 or TRBV6-3 to TRBJ2-2, with no clear D. The CDR3 extends over 14 amino acids. The ends were cut back, 2 bases at V and 0 bases at J, with 4 bases in the middle. Germline CDR1 and CDR2: MNHEY and SVGEGT. CDR3 protein: CASSYATNTGELFF. The CDR3 nucleotides are TGTGCCAGCAGTTACGCTACGAACACCGGGGAGCTGTTTTTT.

The genes are TRBV20-1 and TRBJ1-6; possibly TRBD1 for D (5 bases). From germline, CDR1 is DFQATT and CDR2 SNEGSKA (reference sequence). The CDR3 runs to 13 residues. V lost 6 bases to trimming and J lost 7 bases, with 13 bases between them. This CDR3 is CSAGVEGNSPLHF. CDR3 sequence (DNA): TGCAGTGCAGGGGTCGAGGGAAATTCACCCCTCCACTTT.